This TCR beta chain derives from a study of cytomegalovirus exposure and HLA in healthy donors. The ends were cut back, 3 bases at V and 6 bases at J, with 12 bases in the middle. Per the germline V gene, CDR1 is SGHTA and CDR2 is FQGNSA. The CDR3 spans 14 residues. Findings and limits, study-wide: Later analysis indicated greater clonal expansion among HLA-associated TCR beta chains than among equally common other chains.

PCR was performed using 60 Vbeta and 13 Jbeta primers. Profiling relied on immunoSEQ multiplex PCR, and the TCRdb table lists in-frame clones only, not all of them. The profile shows 64,000 or so clones, around 86% of them singletons. As for this clone: No antigen is known for it.

The rearrangement joins TRBV7-2 to TRBJ2-1, with D maybe TRBD1 (5 bases). The clonotype comes from a female donor in good health and CMV-seronegative. Sequenced: PBMCs. The CDR3 loop is CASSFGLGVNEQFF. In DNA form, the CDR3 reads TGTGCCAGCAGCTTCGGGCTAGGGGTCAATGAGCAGTTCTTC.